A few counts support the clone carrying this TCR beta chain. This sample stems from a study of human T cells and chemical hapten exposure. Sample time point: patch test 3, about 24 weeks after DPC sensitization. This sample's treatment: therapeutic diphenylcyclopropenone sensitization with weekly scalp DPC. Whole blood, unfractionated, served as the material for total RNA extraction. TCRdb analysed the RACE reads with MiXCR anew, one entry per CDR3 protein. The data contain 38,000 or so distinct CDR3 sequences, over 7.5% of them singletons. The sequenced sample was whole blood, obtained in connection with sensitization to the hapten diphenylcyclopropenone (DPC). The receptor's source is a man aged 50 to 59 with alopecia areata. Some clones in this sample may be carry-over from other donors' samples.

CDR3 amino acids: CASLKAGGTHTGELFF. For the CDR3, the DNA is TGTGCCAGCCTCAAAGCCGGAGGGACCCACACCGGGGAGCTGTTTTTT. V gene TRBV11-2 combines with J gene TRBJ2-2, with D perhaps TRBD2 (6 bases). This CDR3 is built from 16 residues. From germline, CDR1 is SGHAT and CDR2 FQNNGV. Trimming shortened V by 8 bases and J by 3 bases, and 19 bases separated the two germline ends.